This TCR beta chain was captured in a study of identical twins. TCRdb reprocessed the 5' RACE reads with MiXCR, giving one entry per CDR3 protein. The repertoire consists of 350,000 to 500,000 distinct CDR3 sequences, with about a fifth occurring once and the leading ten covering 12%. The CDR3 is 14 amino acids. V lost 3 bases to trimming and J lost 0 bases, with 10 bases between them. Germline V gives CDR1 SGHNT, CDR2 YYREEE (reference sequence). Sample: naive T cells sorted from blood. This sequence joins TRBV5-4 and TRBJ2-7; D possibly corresponds to TRBD2 (5 bases). The TCR comes from a man in his fifties in good health. CDR3 sequence reads: CASSWFGSSYEQYF. Here the CDR3 DNA reads TGTGCCAGCAGCTGGTTTGGGAGCTCCTACGAGCAGTACTTC.